This TCR beta chain emerged from a study of OX40 agonist ivuxolimab in advanced cancers. From germline, CDR1 is SQVTM and CDR2 ANQGSEA. The V and J ends lost 5 bases and 3 bases respectively, with 12 bases between them. CDR3 size: 13 residues. TCRdb's table, derived via immunoSEQ multiplex PCR, lists solely in-frame clones and lacks some. The repertoire holds 50,000 to 70,000 clones, 85% to 95% seen once, with 15% to 20% in the top ten. The sequence was obtained from an adult with an advanced solid tumor such as melanoma, head and neck, liver or kidney cancer. V and J are TRBV29-1 and TRBJ2-3; a weak D match, TRBD2 (6 bases). The sequences come from CD4+ or CD8+ T cells sorted from blood, collected in a trial of the OX40 agonist ivuxolimab. The CDR3 DNA reads as TGCAGCGTTTATCAGGGAGGAACAGATACGCAGTATTTT. Translation: CSVYQGGTDTQYF.